A single sample gave rise to the 19 T cell receptor beta chains below, sequenced in a study of beta chain features in type 1 diabetes. All of the isolated RNA was reverse transcribed, so expressed TCRB transcripts were sequenced. This table comes from immunoSEQ multiplex PCR, and its TCRdb copy is limited to in-frame clones, with some not included. The sample has some 900,000 clones; roughly 16% are singletons. What was sequenced was naive CD4+ T cells from blood. The receptors were gathered from a woman aged 18-35 years in good health.

This clone showed up just a few times. This rearrangement joins TRBV4-2 to TRBJ2-5; TRBD2 agrees at 10 bases. The ends lost 7 bases at V and 1 base at J; junction bases unmatched: 6. CDR1 is LGHNA, CDR2 YNFKEQ, per germline. The CDR3 contains 15 residues. The CDR3 DNA reads as TGTGCCAGCACCTCCGGGACTAGCGCCCAAGAGACCCAGTACTTC. Protein product: CASTSGTSAQETQYF.

This clone turned up a few times. The chain uses TRBV29-1 and TRBJ2-5; D not resolved. Germline V gene lookup returns CDR1 SQVTM and CDR2 ANQGSEA. The CDR3 totals 13 residues. Deletions cut 4 bases from V and 5 bases from J, with 14 bases between. CDR3 amino acids: CSVASSPVETQYF. The CDR3 DNA sequence: TGCAGCGTTGCGAGTAGCCCCGTCGAGACCCAGTACTTC.

As concerns this clone: In the same sample, other DNA sequences code for this CDR3. The chain carries TRBV5-1 and TRBJ2-6; D not resolved. CDR3 length equals 15 residues. Germline V gene lookup returns CDR1 SGHRS and CDR2 YFSETQ. V shed 0 bases and J shed 3 bases, with 7 bases lying between them. Here the CDR3 DNA reads TGCGCCAGCAGCTTGGCGGGTGGTGGGGCCAACGTCCTGACTTTC. It is translated as CASSLAGGGANVLTF.

The rearrangement links TRBV27 to TRBJ1-3; D possibly corresponds to TRBD1 (5 bases). Germline V lookup: CDR1 MNHEY, CDR2 SMNVEV (reference sequence). This CDR3 has 14 residues. Trimming cost V 8 bases and J 0 bases, with 11 bases left between them. CDR3 in amino acids: CASGGTASGNTIYF. CDR3 DNA sequence: TGTGCCAGCGGAGGGACGGCCTCTGGAAACACCATATATTTT.

The V call is TRBV7-2, the J call TRBJ2-2; TRBD2 agrees at 8 bases. V lost 5 bases to trimming and J lost 3 bases; unmatched junction nucleotides: 2. The CDR3 covers 14 residues. From germline, CDR1 is SGHTA and CDR2 FQGNSA. CDR3 DNA sequence: TGTGCCAGCAGCCGGACTAGCCACACCGGGGAGCTGTTTTTT. Translation gives CASSRTSHTGELFF.

This sequence joins TRBV10-3 and TRBJ2-7; possibly TRBD2 for D (5 bases). The CDR3 is 12 amino acids. The germline gives CDR1 ENHRY, CDR2 SYGVKD. The V end was cut by 8 bases, the J end by 2 bases, with 10 bases between. The CDR3 loop reads CAIGSSPYEQYF. In DNA form, the CDR3 reads TGTGCCATCGGGAGTTCTCCCTACGAGCAGTACTTC.

CDR3 sequence reads: CSVVIVDEQYF. The CDR3 nucleotides read TGCAGCGTTGTTATTGTCGACGAGCAGTACTTC. This sequence joins TRBV29-1 and TRBJ2-7; unclear D gene. Looked up from germline, CDR1 is SQVTM and CDR2 is ANQGSEA. The CDR3 has 11 residues. V was clipped by 4 bases and J by 5 bases, with 9 bases between them.

This clone was detected only a few times. CDR3 sequence: CATSRDPGLALDTQYF. The CDR3 DNA reads TGTGCCACCAGCAGAGATCCGGGACTAGCGTTAGATACGCAGTATTTT. The chain uses TRBV15 and TRBJ2-3; 10 bases map to TRBD2. The CDR3 contains 16 residues. The germline V gene has CDR1 LNHNV and CDR2 YYDKDF (reference sequence). After removal of 0 bases from V and 5 bases from J, the junction contained 5 bases not matched to a gene.

This rearrangement joins TRBV7-2 to TRBJ1-1; TRBD1 might be the D (6 bases). CDR3 length: 16 amino acids. Germline V gene sequence: CDR1 SGHTA, CDR2 FQGNSA. With 1 base removed from V and 4 bases from J, the gap between germline ends came to 16 bases. The CDR3 sequence: CASSLGSIQGRTEAFF. The CDR3 coding sequence is TGTGCCAGCAGCTTAGGGAGTATCCAGGGGCGCACTGAAGCTTTCTTT.

The chain combines TRBV25-1 with TRBJ2-1, with 8 bases fitting TRBD2. CDR1 and CDR2 from the germline V gene are MGHDK and SYGVNS. This CDR3 region has 16 residues. The J segment lost 4 bases and the V segment lost 2 bases, leaving 7 bases of the junction unmatched. CDR3 nucleotides: TGTGCCAGCAGTGAAGGATCTAGCGGGTTATACAATGAGCAGTTCTTC. Its protein is CASSEGSSGLYNEQFF.

This clone was observed a few times. The identical CDR3 is also encoded by other nucleotide sequences in the sample. This chain links TRBV7-2 with TRBJ1-1; D not resolved. Germline-derived CDR1 and CDR2 are SGHTA and FQGNSA. Deletions cut 1 base from V and 1 base from J, with 4 bases between. The CDR3 has 13 amino acids. This chain's CDR3 is CASSLEGNTEAFF. CDR3 bases: TGTGCCAGCAGCTTAGAGGGGAACACTGAAGCTTTCTTT.

This sequence joins TRBV19 and TRBJ1-5; 9 bases align to TRBD1. Germline loops: CDR1 LNHDA, CDR2 SQIVND (reference sequence). CDR3 length: 14 amino acids. J gave up 7 bases and V 8 bases, and 9 bases lay outside the gene matches. The CDR3 coding sequence is TGTGCCAGTGGCCCCCGACAGGGGGACCAGCCCCAGCATTTT. It is translated as CASGPRQGDQPQHF.

This rearrangement joins TRBV5-4 to TRBJ2-7, with D maybe TRBD1 (7 bases). V lost 4 bases and J 9 bases, leaving 20 bases between the germline ends. The length of the CDR3 is 14 residues. Germline loops: CDR1 SGHNT, CDR2 YYREEE (reference sequence). The CDR3 DNA follows: TGTGCCAGCAGCCCATCGGAGGGGGCGAAAGTGCAGTACTTC. This encodes CASSPSEGAKVQYF.

This clone showed up just a few times. The chain uses TRBV7-2 and TRBJ2-1, with TRBD2 matching over 9 bases. Germline assignment: CDR1 SGHTA and CDR2 FQGNSA. V was clipped by 1 base and J by 1 base; unmatched bases: 5. The length of the CDR3 is 17 residues. In DNA form, the CDR3 reads TGTGCCAGCAGCTTAGGCCCAGCGGGGGGATCCTACAATGAGCAGTTCTTC. Its translation is CASSLGPAGGSYNEQFF.

The chain recombines TRBV28 with TRBJ2-7, with TRBD1 matching 10 bases. CDR3 length: 14 amino acids. Germline-derived CDR1 and CDR2 are MDHEN and SYDVKM. J lost 6 bases, V lost 7 bases, and 9 bases had no gene match. This CDR3 is CASTRTGGIGEQYF. The DNA of the CDR3 is TGTGCCAGCACTAGGACAGGGGGAATCGGCGAGCAGTACTTC.

This clone turned up a few times. The genes are TRBV28 and TRBJ2-4; weak D call: TRBD1 (5 bases). With 3 bases removed from V and 1 base from J, the gap between germline ends came to 22 bases. CDR1 and CDR2 (germline): MDHEN, SYDVKM. The CDR3 consists of 19 residues. CDR3 coding DNA: TGTGCCAGCAGTTTGAGCGCCCGAAAGGGGCCCTGGGCCAAAAACATTCAGTACTTC. Translating it yields CASSLSARKGPWAKNIQYF.

The chain carries TRBV7-8 and TRBJ2-3, with 9 bases aligning to TRBD1. The germline V gene has CDR1 SGHVS and CDR2 FQNEAQ. The CDR3 consists of 16 residues. V lost 5 bases, J lost 1 base, and 7 bases stayed unmatched. The CDR3, as DNA: TGTGCCAGCAGCCACAGGGGGCGGATTCGCACAGATACGCAGTATTTT. Translated, it gives CASSHRGRIRTDTQYF.

J is TRBJ2-1 and V is TRBV10-3; TRBD1 is a possible D gene (6 bases). Deletions cut 10 bases from V and 1 base from J, with 8 bases between. Per germline, CDR1 ENHRY and CDR2 SYGVKD. The CDR3 is 12 residues long. The CDR3 reads CATGQSYNEQFF. The DNA for the CDR3 is TGTGCCACGGGACAATCCTACAATGAGCAGTTCTTC.

The CDR3 region is CASSSRGMNTEAFF. As DNA, the CDR3 is TGTGCCAGCAGCAGCAGGGGGATGAACACTGAAGCTTTCTTT. The rearrangement joins TRBV11-2 to TRBJ1-1; 7 bases agree with TRBD1. Trimming cost V 5 bases and J 0 bases; bases outside gene matches: 3. Germline CDR1 reads SGHAT; CDR2 reads FQNNGV. The CDR3 is made up of 14 amino acids.